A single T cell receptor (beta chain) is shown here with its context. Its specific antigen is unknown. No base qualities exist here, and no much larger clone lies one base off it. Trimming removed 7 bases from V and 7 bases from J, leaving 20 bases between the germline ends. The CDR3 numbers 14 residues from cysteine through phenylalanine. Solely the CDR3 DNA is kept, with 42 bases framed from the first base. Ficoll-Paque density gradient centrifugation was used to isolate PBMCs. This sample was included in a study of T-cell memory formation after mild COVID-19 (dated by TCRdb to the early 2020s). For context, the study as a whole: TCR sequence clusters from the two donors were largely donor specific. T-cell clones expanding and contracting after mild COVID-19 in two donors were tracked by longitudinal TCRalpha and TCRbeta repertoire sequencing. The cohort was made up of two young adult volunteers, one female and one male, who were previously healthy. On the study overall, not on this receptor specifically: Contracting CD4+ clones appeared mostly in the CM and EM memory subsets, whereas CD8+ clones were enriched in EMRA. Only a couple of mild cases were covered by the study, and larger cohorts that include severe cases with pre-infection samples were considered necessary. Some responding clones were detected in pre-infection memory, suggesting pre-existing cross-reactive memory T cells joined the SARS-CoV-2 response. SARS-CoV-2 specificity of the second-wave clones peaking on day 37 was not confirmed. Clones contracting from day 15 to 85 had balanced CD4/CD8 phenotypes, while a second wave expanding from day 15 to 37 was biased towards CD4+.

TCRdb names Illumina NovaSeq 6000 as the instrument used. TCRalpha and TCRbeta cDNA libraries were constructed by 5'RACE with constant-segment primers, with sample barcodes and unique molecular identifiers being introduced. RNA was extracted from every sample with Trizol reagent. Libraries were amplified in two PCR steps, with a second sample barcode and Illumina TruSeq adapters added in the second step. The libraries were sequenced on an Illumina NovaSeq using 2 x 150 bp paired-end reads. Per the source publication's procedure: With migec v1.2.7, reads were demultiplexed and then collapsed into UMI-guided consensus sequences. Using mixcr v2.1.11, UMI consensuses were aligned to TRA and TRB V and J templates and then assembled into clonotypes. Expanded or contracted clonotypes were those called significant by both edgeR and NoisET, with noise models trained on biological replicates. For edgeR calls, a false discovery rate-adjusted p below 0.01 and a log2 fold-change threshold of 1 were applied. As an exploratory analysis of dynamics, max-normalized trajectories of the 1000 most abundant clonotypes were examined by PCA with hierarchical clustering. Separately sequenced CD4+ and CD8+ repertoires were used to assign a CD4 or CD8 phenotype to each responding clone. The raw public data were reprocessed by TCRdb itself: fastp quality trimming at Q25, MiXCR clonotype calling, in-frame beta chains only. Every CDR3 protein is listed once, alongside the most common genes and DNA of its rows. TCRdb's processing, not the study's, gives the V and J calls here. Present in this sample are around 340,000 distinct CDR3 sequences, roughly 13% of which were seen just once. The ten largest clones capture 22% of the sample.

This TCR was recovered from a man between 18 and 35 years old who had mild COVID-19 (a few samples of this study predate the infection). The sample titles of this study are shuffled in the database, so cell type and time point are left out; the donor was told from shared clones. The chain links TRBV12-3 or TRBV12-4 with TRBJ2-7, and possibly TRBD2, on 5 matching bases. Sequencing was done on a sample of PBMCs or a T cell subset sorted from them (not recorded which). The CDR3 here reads CASTTSTPRREQYF. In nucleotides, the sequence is TGTGCCAGCACTACATCTACTCCTCGGAGGGAGCAGTACTTC.